Shown below are 6 T cell receptor beta chains from a single sample sequenced in a study of blood T cell repertoires in COVID-19. Measured with immunoSEQ multiplex PCR; TCRdb has only the in-frame clones, and not every one. The repertoire has about 250,000 clones, 86% of them found once; the top ten carry about 3%. The sequenced sample consisted of peripheral blood. The source is a woman in her twenties or thirties with active or convalescent COVID-19.

The genes are TRBV5-6 and TRBJ2-5; TRBD2 might be the D (5 bases). CDR3 length: 13 residues. Trimming left V 0 bases short and J 5 bases short, with 8 bases between. Per the germline V gene, CDR1 is SGHDT and CDR2 is YYEEEE. CDR3 in amino acids: CASSLAGVETQYF. The CDR3 nucleotides are TGTGCCAGCAGCTTGGCCGGGGTGGAGACCCAGTACTTC.

This chain links TRBV10-3 with TRBJ2-7; TRBD2 aligns across 9 bases. V lost 6 bases, J lost 6 bases, and 3 bases stayed unmatched. Germline V gene lookup returns CDR1 ENHRY and CDR2 SYGVKD. The CDR3 sequence is 12 residues long. The CDR3 protein is CAIRAGGGEQYF. The CDR3 DNA is TGTGCCATCAGGGCGGGAGGGGGCGAGCAGTACTTC.

The genes are TRBV11-3 and TRBJ2-3; 9 nucleotides agree with TRBD2. This CDR3 is 18 amino acids long. The germline gives CDR1 SGHNT, CDR2 YENEEA. V was clipped by 5 bases and J by 3 bases; unmatched bases: 15. The CDR3 loop is CASSKSLSSGGLTDTQYF. CDR3 DNA sequence: TGTGCCAGCAGCAAATCACTCTCAAGCGGGGGGTTAACAGATACGCAGTATTTT.

The DNA for the CDR3 is TGTGCCAGCAGCCGCGGACTCAGGGGGGTGGGCACCGGGGAGCTGTTTTTT. This gives the protein CASSRGLRGVGTGELFF. The rearrangement links TRBV14 to TRBJ2-2; TRBD1 might be the D (7 bases). Germline assignment: CDR1 SGHDN and CDR2 FVKESK. V was shortened by 4 bases and J by 4 bases, with 19 bases between the two germline ends. The CDR3 spans 17 residues.

The chain employs TRBV7-8 and TRBJ1-3; 9 bases fit TRBD1. The V segment lost 0 bases and the J segment 7 bases; nucleotides outside the gene matches: 10. Germline loops: CDR1 SGHVS, CDR2 FQNEAQ. CDR3 length equals 17 residues. Here the CDR3 reads CASSLAPWDRDRNTIYF. The CDR3 nucleotides are TGTGCCAGCAGCTTAGCGCCTTGGGACAGGGATAGGAACACCATATATTTT.

This clone was detected only a few times. The V gene is TRBV10-3, the J gene TRBJ1-2; 8 nucleotides match TRBD1. Trimming took 4 bases from V and 7 from J; bases not matched to a gene: 5. This CDR3 is built from 13 residues. Germline V lookup: CDR1 ENHRY, CDR2 SYGVKD. CDR3 in DNA: TGTGCCATCAGTGGCTCCCAGGGGGCTGGCTACACCTTC. This sequence encodes CAISGSQGAGYTF.